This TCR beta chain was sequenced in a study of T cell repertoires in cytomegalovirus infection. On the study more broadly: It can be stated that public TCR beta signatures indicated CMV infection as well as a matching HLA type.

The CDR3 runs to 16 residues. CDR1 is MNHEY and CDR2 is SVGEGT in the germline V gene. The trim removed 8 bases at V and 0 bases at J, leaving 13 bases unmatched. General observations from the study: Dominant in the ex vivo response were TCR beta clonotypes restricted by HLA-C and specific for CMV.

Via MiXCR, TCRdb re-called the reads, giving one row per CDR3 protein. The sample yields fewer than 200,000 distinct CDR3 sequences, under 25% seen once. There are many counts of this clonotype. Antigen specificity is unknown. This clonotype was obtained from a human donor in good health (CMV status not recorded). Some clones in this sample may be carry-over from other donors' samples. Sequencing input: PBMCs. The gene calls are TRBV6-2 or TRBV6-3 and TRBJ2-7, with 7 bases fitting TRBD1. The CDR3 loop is CASHRTGDRSSYEQYF. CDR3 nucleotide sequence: TGTGCCAGCCATCGAACAGGGGATCGGTCCTCCTACGAGCAGTACTTC.